This T cell receptor beta chain was sequenced for a study of OX40 agonist ivuxolimab in advanced cancers. Study in general: An agonistic anti-OX40 (CD134) antibody, ivuxolimab, was used to treat the patients. Each dose-escalation patient presented with hepatocellular carcinoma, melanoma, renal cell or head and neck cancer. Age averaged 60 years (range about 23 to 80), and around 78% were male.

Method: immunoSEQ multiplex PCR; TCRdb's copy keeps in-frame clones and lacks some. The sample consists of 55,000 to 95,000 clones, about 91% of them appearing once. This CDR3 region has 11 residues. Germline V lookup: CDR1 ENHRY, CDR2 SYGVKD. With 11 bases removed from V and 3 bases from J, the gap between germline ends came to 8 bases. The gene calls are TRBV10-3 and TRBJ1-5; D is ambiguous. This clonotype originated in an adult with an advanced solid tumor such as melanoma, head and neck, liver or kidney cancer. Sequencing used CD4+ or CD8+ T cells sorted from blood, obtained in a trial of the OX40 agonist ivuxolimab. CDR3 residues: CASGFNQPQHF. Written as DNA, the CDR3 is TGTGCCTCCGGCTTCAATCAGCCCCAGCATTTT.